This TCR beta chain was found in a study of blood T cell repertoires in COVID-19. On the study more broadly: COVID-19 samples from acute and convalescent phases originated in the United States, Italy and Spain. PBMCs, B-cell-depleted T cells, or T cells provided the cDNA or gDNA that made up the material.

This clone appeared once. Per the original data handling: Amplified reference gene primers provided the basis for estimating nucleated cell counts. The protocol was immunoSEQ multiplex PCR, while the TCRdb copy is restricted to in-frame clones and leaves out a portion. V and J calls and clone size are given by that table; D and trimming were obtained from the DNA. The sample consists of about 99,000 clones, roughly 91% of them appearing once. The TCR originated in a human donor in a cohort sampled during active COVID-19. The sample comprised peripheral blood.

The CDR3 sequence: CASNSGLNEQFF. DNA for the CDR3: TGTGCCAGTAATAGCGGGCTCAATGAGCAGTTCTTC. This chain uses TRBV6-5 with TRBJ2-1; 7 bases line up with TRBD2. The V and J ends lost 9 bases and 6 bases, in that order; junction bases with no gene match: 5. This CDR3 contains 12 residues. Germline loops: CDR1 MNHEY, CDR2 SVGAGI.